The present T cell receptor beta chain was sequenced within a study of T cell changes during pregnancy in multiple sclerosis. Using immunoSEQ multiplex PCR, the repertoire was profiled, and TCRdb retains in-frame clones only, with some absent. The table records roughly 100,000 clones, around 91% of them present only once. CDR1 is MNHEY, CDR2 SMNVEV, per germline (reference sequence). The J segment lost 3 bases and the V segment lost 3 bases, leaving 2 bases of the junction unmatched. CDR3 length equals 13 residues. This sample comprised peripheral blood, obtained after pregnancy. The chain combines TRBV27 with TRBJ2-7; 7 bases map to TRBD2. The clonotype was recovered from a female donor in good health, enrolled as a control in a pregnancy study. CDR3 residues: CASSLGGIYEQYF. The CDR3 DNA is TGTGCCAGCAGTTTGGGAGGGATCTACGAGCAGTACTTC.